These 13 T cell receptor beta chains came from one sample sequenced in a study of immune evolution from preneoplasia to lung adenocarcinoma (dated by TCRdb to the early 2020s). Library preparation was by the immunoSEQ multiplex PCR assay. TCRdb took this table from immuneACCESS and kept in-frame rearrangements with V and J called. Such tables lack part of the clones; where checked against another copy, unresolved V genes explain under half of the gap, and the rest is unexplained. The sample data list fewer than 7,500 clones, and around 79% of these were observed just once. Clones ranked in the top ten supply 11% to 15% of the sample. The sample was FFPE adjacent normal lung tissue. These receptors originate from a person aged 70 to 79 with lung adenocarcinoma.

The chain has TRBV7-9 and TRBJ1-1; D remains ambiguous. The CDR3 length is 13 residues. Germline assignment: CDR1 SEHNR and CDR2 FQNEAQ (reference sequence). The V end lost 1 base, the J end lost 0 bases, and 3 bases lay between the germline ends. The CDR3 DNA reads TGTGCCAGCAGCTTAGACATGAACACTGAAGCTTTCTTT. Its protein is CASSLDMNTEAFF. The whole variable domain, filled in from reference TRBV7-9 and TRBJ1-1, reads DTGVSQNPRHKITKRGQNVTFRCDPISEHNRLYWYRQTLGQGPEFLTYFQNEAQLEKSRLLSDRFSAERPKGSFSTLEIQRTEQGDSAMYLCASSLDMNTEAFFGQGTRLTVV.

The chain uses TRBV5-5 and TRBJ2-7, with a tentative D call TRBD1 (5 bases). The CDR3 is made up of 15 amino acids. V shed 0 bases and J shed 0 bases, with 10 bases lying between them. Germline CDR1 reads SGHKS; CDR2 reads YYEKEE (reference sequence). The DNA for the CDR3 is TGTGCCAGCAGCTTGGCAGGGTCTGCCTCCTACGAGCAGTACTTC. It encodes CASSLAGSASYEQYF.

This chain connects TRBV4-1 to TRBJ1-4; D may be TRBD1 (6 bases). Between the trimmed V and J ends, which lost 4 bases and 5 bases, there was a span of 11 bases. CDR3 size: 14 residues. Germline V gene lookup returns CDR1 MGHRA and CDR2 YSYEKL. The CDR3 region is CASSPATGNEKLFF. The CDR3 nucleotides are TGCGCCAGCAGCCCAGCGACAGGCAATGAAAAACTGTTTTTT.

Here the CDR3 DNA reads TGTGCCAGCAGTGGAACGACAGGGGGCGAGGATGGCTACACCTTC. Translated: CASSGTTGGEDGYTF. The chain joins TRBV2 to TRBJ1-2; 10 positions agree with TRBD1. Germline values: CDR1 SNHLY, CDR2 FYNNEI. The CDR3 runs 15 residues. Unmatched junction bases numbered 8, after V lost 4 bases and J lost 6 bases.

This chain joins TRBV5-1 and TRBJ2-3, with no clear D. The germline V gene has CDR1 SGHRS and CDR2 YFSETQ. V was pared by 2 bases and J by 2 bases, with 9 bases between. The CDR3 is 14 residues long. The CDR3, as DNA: TGCGCCAGCAGCTTTAGACTCCTCACAGATACGCAGTATTTT. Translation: CASSFRLLTDTQYF.

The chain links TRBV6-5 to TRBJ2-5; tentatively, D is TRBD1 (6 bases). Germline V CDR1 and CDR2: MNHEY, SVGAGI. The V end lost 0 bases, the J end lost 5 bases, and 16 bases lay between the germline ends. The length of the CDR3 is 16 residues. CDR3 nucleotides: TGTGCCAGCAGTTACTCGAAAGTTGGGGGCGGGGAGACCCAGTACTTC. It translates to CASSYSKVGGGETQYF.

CDR3 sequence (DNA): TGTGCCAGCACCAAGACAGTGTCTCAGCAGTACTTC. Protein product: CASTKTVSQQYF. The genes are TRBV7-9 and TRBJ2-7; the D gene is possibly TRBD1 (5 bases). This CDR3 comprises 12 residues. Germline CDR1 is SEHNR and CDR2 is FQNEAQ (reference sequence). V lost 7 bases and J 8 bases, leaving 15 bases between the germline ends.

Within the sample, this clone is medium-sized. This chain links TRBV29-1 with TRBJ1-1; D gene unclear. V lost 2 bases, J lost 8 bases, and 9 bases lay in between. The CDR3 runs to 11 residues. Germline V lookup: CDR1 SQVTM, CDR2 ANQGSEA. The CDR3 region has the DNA TGCAGCGTTGAAATATTAGGGGAAGCTTTCTTT. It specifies CSVEILGEAFF.

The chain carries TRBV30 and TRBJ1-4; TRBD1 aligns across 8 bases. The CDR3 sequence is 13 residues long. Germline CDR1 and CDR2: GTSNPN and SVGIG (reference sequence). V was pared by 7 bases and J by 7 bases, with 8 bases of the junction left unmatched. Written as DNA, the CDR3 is TGTGCCTTTGACAGGGGCGCGGGTGAAAAACTGTTTTTT. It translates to CAFDRGAGEKLFF.

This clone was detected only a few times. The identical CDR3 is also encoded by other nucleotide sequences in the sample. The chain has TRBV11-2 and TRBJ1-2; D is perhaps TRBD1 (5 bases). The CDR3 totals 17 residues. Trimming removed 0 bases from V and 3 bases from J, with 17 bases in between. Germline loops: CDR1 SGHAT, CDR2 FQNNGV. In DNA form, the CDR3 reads TGTGCCAGCAGCTTAGATCTAGGAGGGGCGCGGGACTATGGCTACACCTTC. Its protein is CASSLDLGGARDYGYTF.

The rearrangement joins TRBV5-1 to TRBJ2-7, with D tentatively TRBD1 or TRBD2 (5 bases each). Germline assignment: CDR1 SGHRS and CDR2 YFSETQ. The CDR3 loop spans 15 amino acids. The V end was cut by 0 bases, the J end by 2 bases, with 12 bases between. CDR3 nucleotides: TGCGCCAGCAGCTTGGTGAGTGTGGGACCCTACGAGCAGTACTTC. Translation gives CASSLVSVGPYEQYF.

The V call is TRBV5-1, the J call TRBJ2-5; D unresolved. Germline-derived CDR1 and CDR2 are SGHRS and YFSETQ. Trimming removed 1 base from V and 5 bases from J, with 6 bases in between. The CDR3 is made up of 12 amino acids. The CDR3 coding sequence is TGCGCCAGCAGCTTGTCACTGGAGACCCAGTACTTC. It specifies CASSLSLETQYF.

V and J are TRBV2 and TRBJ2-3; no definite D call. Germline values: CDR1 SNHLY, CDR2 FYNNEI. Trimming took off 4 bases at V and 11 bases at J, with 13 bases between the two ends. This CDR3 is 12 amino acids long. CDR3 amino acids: CASSGILERQYF. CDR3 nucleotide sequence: TGTGCCAGCAGTGGCATCTTGGAACGGCAGTATTTT.